What follows are 11 T cell receptor beta chains derived from one specimen sequenced in a study of post-analysis software for immune sequencing data. Study-level points and caveats: Higher frequency in patients than in controls was seen for about five TRBV segments, with TRBV5-6, TRBV5-1 and TRBV20-1 among them.

cDNA libraries for TCR beta contained unique molecular identifiers. Each CDR3 protein gets one entry after TCRdb re-called the PCR reads with MiXCR. The data contain some 690,000 distinct CDR3 sequences, about 60% of them singletons. What these receptors recognize is not known. The sequenced sample consisted of blood. All receptors derive from a girl aged 2 to 9 with multiple sclerosis.

This clonotype was seen a few times. The chain uses TRBV7-2 and TRBJ1-5; possibly TRBD1 for D (5 bases). Trimming removed 2 bases from V and 7 bases from J, with 12 bases in between. CDR1 and CDR2 from the germline V gene are SGHTA and FQGNSA. CDR3 length equals 14 residues. DNA of the CDR3: TGTGCCAGCAGCTTACTAGGGGCAGGACAGCCCCAGCATTTT. Translating it yields CASSLLGAGQPQHF.

The gene calls are TRBV20-1 and TRBJ2-7; D unresolved. The end of the DNA aligns better with TRBJ2-4, so the J call may be wrong. The CDR3 is 13 residues long. CDR1 is DFQATT, CDR2 SNEGSKA, per germline (reference sequence). CDR3: CSARRKVQNIQYF. The CDR3 bases are TGCAGTGCTAGGAGGAAAGTTCAAAACATTCAGTACTTC.

The gene calls are TRBV6-5 and TRBJ2-1; the D gene is possibly TRBD2 (5 bases). The CDR3 runs to 12 residues. V lost 9 bases to trimming and J lost 2 bases, with 8 bases between them. CDR1 MNHEY and CDR2 SVGAGI come from the germline V gene. The CDR3 here is CASQRPYNEQFF. The DNA for the CDR3 is TGTGCCAGTCAGCGGCCCTACAATGAGCAGTTCTTC.

The gene calls are TRBV2 and TRBJ2-1, with D perhaps TRBD2 (6 bases). The V end was cut by 6 bases, the J end by 0 bases, with 21 bases between. This CDR3 has 18 residues. Germline CDR1 SNHLY, CDR2 FYNNEI. CDR3 loop: CASSHDPSRGTSYNEQFF. CDR3 DNA: TGTGCCAGCAGCCACGACCCTTCCCGGGGGACCTCCTACAATGAGCAGTTCTTC. The whole variable domain, filled in from reference TRBV2 and TRBJ2-1, reads EPEVTQTPSHQVTQMGQEVILRCVPISNHLYFYWYRQILGQKVEFLVSFYNNEISEKSEIFDDQFSVERPDGSNFTLKIRSTKLEDSAMYFCASSHDPSRGTSYNEQFFGPGTRLTVL.

To note about this clonotype: Germline is not matched at one junction end, which may reflect a read error. This sequence joins TRBV20-1 and TRBJ2-1, with 7 nucleotides matching TRBD2. The CDR3 spans 16 residues. The germline gives CDR1 DFQATT, CDR2 SNEGSKA (reference sequence). The CDR3 coding sequence is TGCAGTGCCAAAGCAGTTCAGCGGGGAATCTACAGTGAGCAGTTCTTC. It codes for CSAKAVQRGIYSEQFF.

V is TRBV7-2 and J is TRBJ2-1, with a weak D call TRBD2 (6 bases). CDR3 length: 15 amino acids. Germline assignment: CDR1 SGHTA and CDR2 FQGNSA. V dropped 3 bases and J dropped 5 bases, with 14 bases sitting between them. CDR3 region: CASSLRTGEDNEQFF. The CDR3 DNA is TGTGCCAGCAGCTTGAGGACGGGGGAGGACAATGAGCAGTTCTTC.

The gene calls are TRBV6-1 and TRBJ2-3; TRBD2 matches at 10 bases. Looked up from germline, CDR1 is MNHNS and CDR2 is SASEGT. V gave up 7 bases and J gave up 2 bases; unmatched junction bases: 9. This CDR3 has 16 residues. The CDR3 is CASTLIAGGVTDTQYF. The CDR3 coding sequence is TGTGCCAGCACCCTGATAGCGGGAGGAGTCACAGATACGCAGTATTTT.

This sequence joins TRBV19 and TRBJ2-7; TRBD1 or TRBD2 may be the D gene (5 bases each). The closer fit of TRBJ2-5 to the DNA end suggests the J call may be wrong. The length of the CDR3 is 14 residues. Looked up from germline, CDR1 is LNHDA and CDR2 is SQIVND (reference sequence). This CDR3 reads CASSIARGVETQYF. The CDR3 DNA sequence: TGTGCCAGTAGTATAGCGAGAGGGGTAGAGACCCAGTACTTC.

This chain uses TRBV20-1 with TRBJ2-7; 11 bases line up with TRBD2. CDR1 is DFQATT, CDR2 SNEGSKA, per germline (reference sequence). This CDR3 is built from 15 residues. V lost 1 base to trimming and J lost 0 bases; unmatched junction nucleotides: 2. The CDR3 loop reads CSARGGTSGSYEQYF. The CDR3 DNA follows: TGCAGTGCTAGAGGGGGGACTAGCGGCTCCTACGAGCAGTACTTC.

The chain has TRBV6-1 and TRBJ2-5; D is unresolved. The germline gives CDR1 MNHNS, CDR2 SASEGT. Trimming cost V 7 bases and J 11 bases, with 20 bases left between them. CDR3 size: 13 residues. The CDR3 coding sequence is TGTGCCAGCATAGTAGTGGGGAACAATGAGCAGTACTTC. Translating it yields CASIVVGNNEQYF.

V is TRBV20-1 and J is TRBJ2-1; either TRBD1 or TRBD2 may fit D (6 bases each). CDR1 is DFQATT, CDR2 SNEGSKA, per germline (reference sequence). V gave up 7 bases and J gave up 8 bases, with 18 bases separating them. CDR3 length: 13 residues. Written as DNA, the CDR3 is TGCAGTGGCAAGGGGGGCGGGCTCGATGAGCAGTTCTTC. It codes for CSGKGGGLDEQFF.